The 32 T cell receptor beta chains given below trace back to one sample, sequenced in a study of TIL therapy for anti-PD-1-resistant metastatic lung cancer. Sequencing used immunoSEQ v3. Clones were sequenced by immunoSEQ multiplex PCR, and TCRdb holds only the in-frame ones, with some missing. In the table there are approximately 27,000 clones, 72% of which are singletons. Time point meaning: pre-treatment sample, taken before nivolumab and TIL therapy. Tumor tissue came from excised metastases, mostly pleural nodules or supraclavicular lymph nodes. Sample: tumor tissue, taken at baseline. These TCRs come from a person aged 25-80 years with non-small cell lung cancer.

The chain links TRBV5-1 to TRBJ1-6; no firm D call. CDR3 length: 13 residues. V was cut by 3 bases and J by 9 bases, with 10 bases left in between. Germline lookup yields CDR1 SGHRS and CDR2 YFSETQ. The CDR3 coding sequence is TGCGCCAGCAGCTCTACACTTTTTTCACCCCTCCACTTT. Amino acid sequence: CASSSTLFSPLHF.

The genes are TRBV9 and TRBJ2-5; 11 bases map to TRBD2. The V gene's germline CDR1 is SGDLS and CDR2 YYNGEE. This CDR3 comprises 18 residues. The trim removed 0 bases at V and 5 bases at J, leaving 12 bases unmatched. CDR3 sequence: CASSVGFGLAGPWETQYF. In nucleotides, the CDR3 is TGTGCCAGCAGCGTAGGTTTCGGACTAGCGGGTCCGTGGGAGACCCAGTACTTC. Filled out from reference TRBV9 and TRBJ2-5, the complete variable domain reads DSGVTQTPKHLITATGQRVTLRCSPRSGDLSVYWYQQSLDQGLQFLIQYYNGEERAKGNILERFSAQQFPDLHSELNLSSLELGDSALYFCASSVGFGLAGPWETQYFGPGTRLLVL.

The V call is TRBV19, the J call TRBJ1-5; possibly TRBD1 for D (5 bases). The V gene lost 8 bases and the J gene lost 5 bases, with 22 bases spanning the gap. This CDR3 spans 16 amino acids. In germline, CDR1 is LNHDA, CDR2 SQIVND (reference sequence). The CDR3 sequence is CASRGDWGSPDQPQHF. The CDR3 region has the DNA TGTGCCAGTCGGGGGGATTGGGGATCCCCCGATCAGCCCCAGCATTTT. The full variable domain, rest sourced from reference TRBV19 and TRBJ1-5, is DGGITQSPKYLFRKEGQNVTLSCEQNLNHDAMYWYRQDPGQGLRLIYYSQIVNDFQKGDIAEGYSVSREKKESFPLTVTSAQKNPTAFYLCASRGDWGSPDQPQHFGDGTRLSIL.

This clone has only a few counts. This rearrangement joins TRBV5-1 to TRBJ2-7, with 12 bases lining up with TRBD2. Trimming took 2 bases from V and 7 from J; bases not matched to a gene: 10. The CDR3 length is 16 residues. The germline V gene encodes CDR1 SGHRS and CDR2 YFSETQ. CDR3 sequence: CASSFLSSGGALEQYF. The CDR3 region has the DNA TGCGCCAGCAGCTTCCTTTCTAGCGGGGGGGCTCTTGAGCAGTACTTC.

CDR3 region: CASSVQRSTEAFF. The CDR3 DNA reads TGCGCCAGCAGTGTTCAAAGATCGACTGAAGCTTTCTTT. The rearrangement uses TRBV10-1 and TRBJ1-1; D is unclear. Germline CDR1 WNHNN, CDR2 SYGVQD (reference sequence). This CDR3 is 13 amino acids long. V was trimmed by 4 bases and J by 5 bases, leaving 11 bases between them.

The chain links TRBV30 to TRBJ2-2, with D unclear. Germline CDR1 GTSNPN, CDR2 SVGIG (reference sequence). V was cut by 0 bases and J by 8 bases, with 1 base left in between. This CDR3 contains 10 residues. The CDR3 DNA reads TGTGCCTGGAGTGTAGGGGAGCTGTTTTTT. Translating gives CAWSVGELFF.

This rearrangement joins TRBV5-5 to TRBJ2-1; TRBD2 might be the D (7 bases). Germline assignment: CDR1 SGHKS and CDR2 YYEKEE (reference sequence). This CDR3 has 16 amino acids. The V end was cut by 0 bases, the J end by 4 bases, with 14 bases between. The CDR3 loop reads CASSLDRGAWYNEQFF. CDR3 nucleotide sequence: TGTGCCAGCAGCTTGGATCGGGGGGCATGGTACAATGAGCAGTTCTTC.

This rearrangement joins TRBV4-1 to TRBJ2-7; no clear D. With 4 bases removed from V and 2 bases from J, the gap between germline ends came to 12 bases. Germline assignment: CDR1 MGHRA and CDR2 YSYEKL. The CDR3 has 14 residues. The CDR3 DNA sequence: TGCGCCAGCAGCCCCCCCGGTCTGCCCTACGAGCAGTACTTC. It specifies CASSPPGLPYEQYF.

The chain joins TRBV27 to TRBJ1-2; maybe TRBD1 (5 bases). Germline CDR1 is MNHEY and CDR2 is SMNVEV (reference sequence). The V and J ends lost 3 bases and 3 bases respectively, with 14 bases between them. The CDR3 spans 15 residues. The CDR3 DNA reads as TGTGCCAGCAGTTTGGGACCGATCACCTACTATGGCTACACCTTC. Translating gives CASSLGPITYYGYTF.

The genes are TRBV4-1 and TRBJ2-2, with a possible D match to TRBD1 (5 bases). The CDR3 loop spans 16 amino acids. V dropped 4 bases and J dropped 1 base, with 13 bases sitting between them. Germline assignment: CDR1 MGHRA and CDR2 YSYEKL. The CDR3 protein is CASSPSPTVNTGELFF. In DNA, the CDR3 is TGCGCCAGCAGCCCCTCCCCGACAGTGAACACCGGGGAGCTGTTTTTT.

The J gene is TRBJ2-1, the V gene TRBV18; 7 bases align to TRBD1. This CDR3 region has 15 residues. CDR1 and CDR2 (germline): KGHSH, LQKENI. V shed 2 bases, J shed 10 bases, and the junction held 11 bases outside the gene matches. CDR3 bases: TGTGCCAGCTCACCAAGGGACAGCTATTCGGGCGAGCAGTTCTTC. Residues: CASSPRDSYSGEQFF.

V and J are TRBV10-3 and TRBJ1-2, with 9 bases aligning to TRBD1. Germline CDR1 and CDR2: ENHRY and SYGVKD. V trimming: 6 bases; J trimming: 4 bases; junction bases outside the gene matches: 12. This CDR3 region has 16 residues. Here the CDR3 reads CAIRTRTGGDGYGYTF. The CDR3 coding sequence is TGTGCCATCAGGACCCGAACAGGGGGCGACGGCTATGGCTACACCTTC.

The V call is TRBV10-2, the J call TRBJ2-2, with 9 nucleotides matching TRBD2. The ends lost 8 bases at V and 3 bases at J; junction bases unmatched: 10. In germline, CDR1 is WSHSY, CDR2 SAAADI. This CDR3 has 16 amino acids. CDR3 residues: CASLEIAGADTGELFF. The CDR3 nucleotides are TGCGCCAGCCTCGAAATAGCGGGGGCGGACACCGGGGAGCTGTTTTTT.

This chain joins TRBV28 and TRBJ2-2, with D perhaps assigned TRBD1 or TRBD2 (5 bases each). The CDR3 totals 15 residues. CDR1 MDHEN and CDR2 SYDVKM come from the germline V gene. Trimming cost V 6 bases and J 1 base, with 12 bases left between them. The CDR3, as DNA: TGTGCCAGCAGGGCCCCTGGGGGGAACACCGGGGAGCTGTTTTTT. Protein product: CASRAPGGNTGELFF.

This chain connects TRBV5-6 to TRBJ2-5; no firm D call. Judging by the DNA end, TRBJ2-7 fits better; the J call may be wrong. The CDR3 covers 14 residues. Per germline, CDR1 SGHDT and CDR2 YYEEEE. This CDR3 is CASSLYSPTYEQYF. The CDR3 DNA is TGTGCCAGCAGCTTGTATAGCCCTACCTACGAGCAGTACTTC.

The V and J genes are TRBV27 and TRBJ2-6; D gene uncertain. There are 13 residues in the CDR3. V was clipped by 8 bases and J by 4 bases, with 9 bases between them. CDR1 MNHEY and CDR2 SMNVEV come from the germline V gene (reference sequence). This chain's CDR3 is CASWSVGANVLTF. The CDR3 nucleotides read TGTGCCAGCTGGTCCGTGGGGGCCAACGTCCTGACTTTC. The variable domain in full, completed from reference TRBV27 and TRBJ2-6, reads EAQVTQNPRYLITVTGKKLTVTCSQNMNHEYMSWYRQDPGLGLRQIYYSMNVEVTDKGDVPEGYKVSRKEKRNFPLILESPSPNQTSLYFCASWSVGANVLTFGAGSRLTVL.

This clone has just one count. The CDR3 spells CASSLSGWDANTGELFF. As DNA, the CDR3 is TGTGCCAGCAGCTTATCGGGATGGGATGCGAACACCGGGGAGCTGTTTTTT. V gene TRBV11-1 combines with J gene TRBJ2-2; perhaps TRBD2 as D (5 bases). This CDR3 comprises 17 residues. CDR1 SGHAT and CDR2 FQDESV come from the germline V gene (reference sequence). Deletions cut 2 bases from V and 0 bases from J, with 13 bases between.

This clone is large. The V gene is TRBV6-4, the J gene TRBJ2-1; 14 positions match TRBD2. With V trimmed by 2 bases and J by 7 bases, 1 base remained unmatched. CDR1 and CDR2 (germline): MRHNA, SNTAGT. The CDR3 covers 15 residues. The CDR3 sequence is CASSDRLAGGNEQFF. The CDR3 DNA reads TGTGCCAGCAGTGACCGACTAGCGGGGGGGAATGAGCAGTTCTTC.

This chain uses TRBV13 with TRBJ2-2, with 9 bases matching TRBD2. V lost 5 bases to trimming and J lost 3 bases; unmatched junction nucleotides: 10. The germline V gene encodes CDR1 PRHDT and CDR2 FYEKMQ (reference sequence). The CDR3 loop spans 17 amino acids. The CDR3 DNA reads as TGTGCCAGCAGCGGTCTCGCGGGGGGGCCCTACACCGGGGAGCTGTTTTTT. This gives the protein CASSGLAGGPYTGELFF.

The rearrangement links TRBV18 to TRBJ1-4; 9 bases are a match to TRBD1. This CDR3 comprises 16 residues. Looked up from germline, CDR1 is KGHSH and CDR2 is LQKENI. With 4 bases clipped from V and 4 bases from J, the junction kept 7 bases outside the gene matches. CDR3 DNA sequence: TGTGCCAGCTCACTCGGGACAGGGCTGGATAATGAAAAACTGTTTTTT. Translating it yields CASSLGTGLDNEKLFF.

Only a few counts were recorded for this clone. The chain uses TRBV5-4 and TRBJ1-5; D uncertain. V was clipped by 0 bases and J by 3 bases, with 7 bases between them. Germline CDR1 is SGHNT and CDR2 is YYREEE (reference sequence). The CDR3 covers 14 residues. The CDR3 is CASSLGVNNQPQHF. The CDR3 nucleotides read TGTGCCAGCAGCTTGGGGGTCAACAATCAGCCCCAGCATTTT.

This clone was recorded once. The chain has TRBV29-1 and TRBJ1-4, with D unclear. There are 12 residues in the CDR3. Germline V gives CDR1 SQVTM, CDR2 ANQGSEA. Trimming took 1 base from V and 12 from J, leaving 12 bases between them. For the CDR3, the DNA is TGCAGCGTTGAAGTGATTGGTGGGGAACTGTTTTTT. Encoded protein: CSVEVIGGELFF.

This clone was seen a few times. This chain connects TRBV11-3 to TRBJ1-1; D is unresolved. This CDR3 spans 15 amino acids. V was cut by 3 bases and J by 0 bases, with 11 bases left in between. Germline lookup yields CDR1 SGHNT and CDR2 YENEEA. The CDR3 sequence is CASSFRAGMNTEAFF. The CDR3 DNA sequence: TGTGCCAGCAGCTTCCGGGCAGGAATGAACACTGAAGCTTTCTTT.

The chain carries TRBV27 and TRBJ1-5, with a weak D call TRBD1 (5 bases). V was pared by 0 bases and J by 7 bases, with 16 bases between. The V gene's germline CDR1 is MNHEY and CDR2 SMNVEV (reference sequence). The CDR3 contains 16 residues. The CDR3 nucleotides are TGTGCCAGCAGTTTATCGTACGGTCGGGGGGACCAGCCCCAGCATTTT. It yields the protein CASSLSYGRGDQPQHF.

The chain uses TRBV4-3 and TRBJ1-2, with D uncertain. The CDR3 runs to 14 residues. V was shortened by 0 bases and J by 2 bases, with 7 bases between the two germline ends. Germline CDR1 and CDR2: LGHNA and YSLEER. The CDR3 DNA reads TGCGCCAGCAGCCAAGAAGGGCAGAACTATGGCTACACCTTC. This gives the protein CASSQEGQNYGYTF.

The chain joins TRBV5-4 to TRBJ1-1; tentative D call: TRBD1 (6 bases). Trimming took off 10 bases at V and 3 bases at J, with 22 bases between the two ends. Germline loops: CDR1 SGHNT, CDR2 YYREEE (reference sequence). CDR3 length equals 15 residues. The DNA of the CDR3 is TGTGCCGGCCTGATTTGGGGGCGTAGGGACACTGAAGCTTTCTTT. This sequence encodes CAGLIWGRRDTEAFF.

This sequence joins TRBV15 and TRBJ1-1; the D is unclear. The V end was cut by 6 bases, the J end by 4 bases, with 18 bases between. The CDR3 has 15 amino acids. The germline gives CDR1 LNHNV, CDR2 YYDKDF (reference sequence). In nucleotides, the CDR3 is TGTGCCACCAGTGTAGACATATCCCCATCCACTGAAGCTTTCTTT. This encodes CATSVDISPSTEAFF.

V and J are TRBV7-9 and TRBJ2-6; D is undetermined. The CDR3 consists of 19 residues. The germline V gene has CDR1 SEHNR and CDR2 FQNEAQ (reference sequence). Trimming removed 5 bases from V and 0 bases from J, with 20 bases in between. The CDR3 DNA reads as TGTGCCAGCAGCACCCCTAAACAGCCCCTGCACTCTGGGGCCAACGTCCTGACTTTC. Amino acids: CASSTPKQPLHSGANVLTF.

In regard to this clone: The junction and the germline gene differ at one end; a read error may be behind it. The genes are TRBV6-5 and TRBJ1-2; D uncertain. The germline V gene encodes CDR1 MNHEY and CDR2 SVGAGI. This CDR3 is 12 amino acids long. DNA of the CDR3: TGTGCCAGCAGTTACTCGAAGGGCAGGATACTCTTC. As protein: CASSYSKGRILF.

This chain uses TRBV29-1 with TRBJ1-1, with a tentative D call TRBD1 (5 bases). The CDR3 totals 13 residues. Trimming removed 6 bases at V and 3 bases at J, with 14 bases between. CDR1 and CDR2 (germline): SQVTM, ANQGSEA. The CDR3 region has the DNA TGCAGCGTGGGAGGACACCGGGACACTGAAGCTTTCTTT. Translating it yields CSVGGHRDTEAFF.

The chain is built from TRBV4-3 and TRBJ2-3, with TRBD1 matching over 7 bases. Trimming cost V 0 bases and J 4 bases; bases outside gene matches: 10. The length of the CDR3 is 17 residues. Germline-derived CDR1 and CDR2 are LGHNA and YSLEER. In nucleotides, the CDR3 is TGCGCCAGCAGCCAAGAAGATAGGAGACAGGGCGCAGATACGCAGTATTTT. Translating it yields CASSQEDRRQGADTQYF.

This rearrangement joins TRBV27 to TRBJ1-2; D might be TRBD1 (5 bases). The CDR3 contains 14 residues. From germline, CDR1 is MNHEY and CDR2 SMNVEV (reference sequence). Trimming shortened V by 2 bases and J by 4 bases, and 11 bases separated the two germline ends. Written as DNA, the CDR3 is TGTGCCAGCAGTTTAGGGGGGTTCCCCTATGGCTACACCTTC. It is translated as CASSLGGFPYGYTF.